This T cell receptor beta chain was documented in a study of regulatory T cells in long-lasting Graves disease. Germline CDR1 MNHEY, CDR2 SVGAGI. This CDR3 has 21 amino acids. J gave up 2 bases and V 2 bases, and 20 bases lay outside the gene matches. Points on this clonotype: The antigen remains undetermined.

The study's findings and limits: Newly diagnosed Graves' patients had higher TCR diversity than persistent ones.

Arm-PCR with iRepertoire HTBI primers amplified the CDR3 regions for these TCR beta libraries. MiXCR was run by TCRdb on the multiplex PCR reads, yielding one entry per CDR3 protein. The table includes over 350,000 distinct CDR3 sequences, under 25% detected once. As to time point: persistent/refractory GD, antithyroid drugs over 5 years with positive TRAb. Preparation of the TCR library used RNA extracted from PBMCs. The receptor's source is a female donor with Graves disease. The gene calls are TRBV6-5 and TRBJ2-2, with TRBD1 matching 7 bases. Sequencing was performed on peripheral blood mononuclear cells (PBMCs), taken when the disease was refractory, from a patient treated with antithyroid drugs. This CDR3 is CASSYRWDSRSLNSNTGELFF. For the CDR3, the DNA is TGTGCCAGCAGTTACCGATGGGACAGCCGAAGCCTAAACTCAAACACCGGGGAGCTGTTTTTT.